This TCR beta chain was captured in a study of blood T cell repertoires in COVID-19. Looking at the study overall: Donors in the United States, Italy and Spain gave samples during acute or convalescent COVID-19.

The germline CDR1 and CDR2 sequences are SNHLY and FYNNEI. Germline trimming cut 5 bases from V and 3 bases from J; bases unmatched to any gene: 5. This CDR3 comprises 15 residues. In terms of age and location, participants ranged from about 18 to 90 years and lived in approximately 24 US areas. Participants' own reports of clinical history determined their cohort assignment. Generated by immunoSEQ multiplex PCR, the TCRdb table keeps only in-frame clones and is missing some. Counted here are some 300,000 clones, over 75% occurring once; the ten biggest clones make up roughly 1%. The gene calls are TRBV2 and TRBJ2-3; TRBD2 agrees at 10 bases. This TCR derives from a woman aged 25 to 45 who had recovered from COVID-19. Source material: PBMCs or T cells enriched from blood (not recorded which). CDR3 nucleotides: TGTGCCAGCAGTCCAGCGGGGGGGCCAACAGATACGCAGTATTTT. Its protein is CASSPAGGPTDTQYF.